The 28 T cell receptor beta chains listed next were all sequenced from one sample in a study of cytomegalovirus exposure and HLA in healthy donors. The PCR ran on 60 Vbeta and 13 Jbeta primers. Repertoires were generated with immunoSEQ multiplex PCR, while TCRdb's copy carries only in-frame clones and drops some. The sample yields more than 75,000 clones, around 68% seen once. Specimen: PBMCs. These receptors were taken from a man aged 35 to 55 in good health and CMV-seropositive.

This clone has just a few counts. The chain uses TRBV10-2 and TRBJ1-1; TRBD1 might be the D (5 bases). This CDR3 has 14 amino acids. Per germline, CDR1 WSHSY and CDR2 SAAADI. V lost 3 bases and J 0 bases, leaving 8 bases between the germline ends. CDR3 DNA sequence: TGCGCCAGCAGTGATGGGGCGTTGAACACTGAAGCTTTCTTT. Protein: CASSDGALNTEAFF.

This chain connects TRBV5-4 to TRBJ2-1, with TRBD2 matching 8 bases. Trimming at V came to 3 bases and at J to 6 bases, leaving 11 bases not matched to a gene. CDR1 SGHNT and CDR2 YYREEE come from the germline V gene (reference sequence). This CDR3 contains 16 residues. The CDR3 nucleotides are TGTGCCAGCAGCTGGTATAGCGGGAAAGGAGGCAATGAGCAGTTCTTC. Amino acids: CASSWYSGKGGNEQFF. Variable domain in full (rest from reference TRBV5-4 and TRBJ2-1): ETGVTQSPTHLIKTRGQQVTLRCSSQSGHNTVSWYQQALGQGPQFIFQYYREEENGRGNFPPRFSGLQFPNYSSELNVNALELDDSALYLCASSWYSGKGGNEQFFGPGTRLTVL.

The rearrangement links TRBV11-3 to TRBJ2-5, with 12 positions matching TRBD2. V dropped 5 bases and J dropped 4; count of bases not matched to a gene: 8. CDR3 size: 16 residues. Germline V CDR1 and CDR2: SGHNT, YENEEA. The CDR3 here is CASSPATSGGPETQYF. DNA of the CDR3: TGTGCCAGCAGCCCTGCGACTAGCGGGGGACCAGAGACCCAGTACTTC.

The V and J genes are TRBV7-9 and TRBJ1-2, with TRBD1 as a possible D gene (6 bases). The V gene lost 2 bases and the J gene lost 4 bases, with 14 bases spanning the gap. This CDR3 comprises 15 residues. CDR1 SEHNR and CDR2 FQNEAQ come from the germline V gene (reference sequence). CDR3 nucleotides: TGTGCCAGCAGCTTATCGGTGGGACAAGGCTATGGCTACACCTTC. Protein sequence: CASSLSVGQGYGYTF.

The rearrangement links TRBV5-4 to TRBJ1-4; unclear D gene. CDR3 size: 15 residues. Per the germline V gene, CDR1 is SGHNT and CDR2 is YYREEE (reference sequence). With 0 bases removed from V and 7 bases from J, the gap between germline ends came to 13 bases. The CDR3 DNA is TGTGCCAGCAGCTTGGGAACGGACTCTAGTGAAAAACTGTTTTTT. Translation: CASSLGTDSSEKLFF.

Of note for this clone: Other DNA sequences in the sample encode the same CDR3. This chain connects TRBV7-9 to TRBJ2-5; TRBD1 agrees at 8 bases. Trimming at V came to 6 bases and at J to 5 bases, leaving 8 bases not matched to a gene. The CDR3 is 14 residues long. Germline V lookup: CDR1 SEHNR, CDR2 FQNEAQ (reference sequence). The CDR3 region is CASRSRGLAETQYF. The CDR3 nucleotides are TGTGCCAGCAGATCCAGGGGGCTCGCGGAGACCCAGTACTTC.

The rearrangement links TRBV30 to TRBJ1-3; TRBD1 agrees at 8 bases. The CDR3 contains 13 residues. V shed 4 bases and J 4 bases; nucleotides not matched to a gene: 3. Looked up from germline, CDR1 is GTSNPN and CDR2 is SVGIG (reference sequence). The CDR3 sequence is CAWTGGIGNTIYF. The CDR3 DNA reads TGTGCCTGGACAGGGGGCATCGGAAACACCATATATTTT. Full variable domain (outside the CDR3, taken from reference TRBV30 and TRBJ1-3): SQTIHQWPATLVQPVGSPLSLECTVEGTSNPNLYWYRQAAGRGLQLLFYSVGIGQISSEVPQNLSASRPQDRQFILSSKKLLLSDSGFYLCAWTGGIGNTIYFGEGSWLTVV.

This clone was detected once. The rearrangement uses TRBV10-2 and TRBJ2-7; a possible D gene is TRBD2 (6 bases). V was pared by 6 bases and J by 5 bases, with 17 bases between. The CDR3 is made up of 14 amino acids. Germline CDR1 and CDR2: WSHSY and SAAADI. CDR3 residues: CASREVEGPHEQYF. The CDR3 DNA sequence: TGCGCCAGCAGAGAGGTGGAGGGGCCCCACGAGCAGTACTTC.

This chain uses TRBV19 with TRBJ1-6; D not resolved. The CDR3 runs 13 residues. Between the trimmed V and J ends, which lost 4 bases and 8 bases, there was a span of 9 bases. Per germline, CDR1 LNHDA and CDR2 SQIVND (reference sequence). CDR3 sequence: CASSRGGYSPLHF. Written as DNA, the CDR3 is TGTGCCAGTAGTAGGGGAGGCTATTCACCCCTCCACTTT.

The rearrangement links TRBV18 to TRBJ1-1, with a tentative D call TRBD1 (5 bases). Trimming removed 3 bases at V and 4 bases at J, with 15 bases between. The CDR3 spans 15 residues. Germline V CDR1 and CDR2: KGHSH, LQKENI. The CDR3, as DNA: TGTGCCAGCTCACCTCTCACGGGGGGAGGCACTGAAGCTTTCTTT. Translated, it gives CASSPLTGGGTEAFF.

CDR3 sequence (DNA): TGTGCCAGCAGCCCGGACAGGGGGCATGAAAAACTGTTTTTT. Amino acids: CASSPDRGHEKLFF. V usage is TRBV11-2 and J usage is TRBJ1-4; 11 bases agree with TRBD1. V dropped 5 bases and J dropped 6; count of bases not matched to a gene: 2. The CDR3 consists of 14 residues. Germline lookup yields CDR1 SGHAT and CDR2 FQNNGV.

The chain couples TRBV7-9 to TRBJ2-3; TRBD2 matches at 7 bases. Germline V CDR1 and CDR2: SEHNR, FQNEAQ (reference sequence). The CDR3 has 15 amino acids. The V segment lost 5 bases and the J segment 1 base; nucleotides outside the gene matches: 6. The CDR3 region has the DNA TGTGCCAGCAGCCTCCGACTAGCCCGCACAGATACGCAGTATTTT. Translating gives CASSLRLARTDTQYF.

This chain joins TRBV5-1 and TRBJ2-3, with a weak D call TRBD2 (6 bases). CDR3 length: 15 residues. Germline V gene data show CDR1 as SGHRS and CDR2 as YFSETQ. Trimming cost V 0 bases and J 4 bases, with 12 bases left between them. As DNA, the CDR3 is TGCGCCAGCAGCTTGGCAGCCAGGGAGGCAGATACGCAGTATTTT. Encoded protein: CASSLAAREADTQYF.

The CDR3 DNA reads as TGTGCCAGCTCACCCGCCGGCCGTCGGACAGCCTATGGCTACACCTTC. Amino acids: CASSPAGRRTAYGYTF. The chain combines TRBV18 with TRBJ1-2; tentative D call: TRBD1 (6 bases). The CDR3 is 16 amino acids. V gave up 3 bases and J gave up 4 bases, with 18 bases separating them. Looked up from germline, CDR1 is KGHSH and CDR2 is LQKENI.

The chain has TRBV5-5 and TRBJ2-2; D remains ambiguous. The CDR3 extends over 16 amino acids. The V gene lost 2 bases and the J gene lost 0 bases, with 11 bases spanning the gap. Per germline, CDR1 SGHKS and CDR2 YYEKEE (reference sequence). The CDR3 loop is CASSFLSQPNTGELFF. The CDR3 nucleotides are TGTGCCAGCAGCTTCTTGTCACAGCCGAACACCGGGGAGCTGTTTTTT.

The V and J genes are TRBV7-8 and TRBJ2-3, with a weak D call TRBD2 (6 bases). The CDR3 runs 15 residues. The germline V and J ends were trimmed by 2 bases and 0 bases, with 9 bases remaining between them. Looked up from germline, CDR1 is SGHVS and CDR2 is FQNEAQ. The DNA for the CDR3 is TGTGCCAGCAGCTTAAGGAGGGAGAGCACAGATACGCAGTATTTT. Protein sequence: CASSLRRESTDTQYF.

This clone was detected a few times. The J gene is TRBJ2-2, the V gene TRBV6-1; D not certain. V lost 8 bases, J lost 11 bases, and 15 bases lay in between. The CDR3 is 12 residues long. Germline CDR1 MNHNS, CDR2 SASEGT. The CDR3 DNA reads TGTGCCAGCGGAACGACTCCCGCCGAGCTGTTTTTT. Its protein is CASGTTPAELFF.

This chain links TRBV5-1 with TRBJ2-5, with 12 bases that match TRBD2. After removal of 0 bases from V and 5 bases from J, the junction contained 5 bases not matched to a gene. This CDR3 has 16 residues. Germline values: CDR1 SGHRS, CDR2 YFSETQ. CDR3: CASSLAVGTSGETQYF. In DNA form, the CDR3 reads TGCGCCAGCAGCTTGGCGGTGGGGACTAGCGGGGAGACCCAGTACTTC.

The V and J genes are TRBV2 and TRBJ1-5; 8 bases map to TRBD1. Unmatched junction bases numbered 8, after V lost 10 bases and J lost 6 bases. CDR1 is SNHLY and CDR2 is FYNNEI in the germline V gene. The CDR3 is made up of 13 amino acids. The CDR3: CATQQGVGQPQHF. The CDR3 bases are TGTGCCACCCAACAGGGGGTCGGTCAGCCCCAGCATTTT.

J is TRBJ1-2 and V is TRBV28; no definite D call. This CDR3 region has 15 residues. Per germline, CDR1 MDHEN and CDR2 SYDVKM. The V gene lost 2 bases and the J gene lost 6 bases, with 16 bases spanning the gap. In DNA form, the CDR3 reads TGTGCCAGCAGTTTAATTACCGCGGGGTGGGATGGCTACACCTTC. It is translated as CASSLITAGWDGYTF.

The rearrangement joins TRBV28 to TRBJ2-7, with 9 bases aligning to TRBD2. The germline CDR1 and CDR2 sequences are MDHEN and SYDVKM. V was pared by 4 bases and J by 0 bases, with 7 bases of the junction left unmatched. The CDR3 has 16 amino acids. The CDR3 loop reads CASSYPLAGSSYEQYF. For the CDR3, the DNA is TGTGCCAGCAGTTATCCGCTAGCGGGAAGCTCCTACGAGCAGTACTTC.

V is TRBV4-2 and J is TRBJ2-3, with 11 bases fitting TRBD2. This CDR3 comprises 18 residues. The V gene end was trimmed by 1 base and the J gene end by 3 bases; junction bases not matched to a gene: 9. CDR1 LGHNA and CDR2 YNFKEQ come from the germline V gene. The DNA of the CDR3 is TGTGCCAGCAGCCAAGGGGATTTAGCGGGGGGGCGGACAGATACGCAGTATTTT. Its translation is CASSQGDLAGGRTDTQYF.

CDR3 in DNA: TGCGCCAGCAGCCCTGGGACAGGGGATGTGAGCAATCAGCCCCAGCATTTT. This gives the protein CASSPGTGDVSNQPQHF. The chain has TRBV5-1 and TRBJ1-5; 10 positions agree with TRBD1. This CDR3 comprises 17 residues. V shed 4 bases, J shed 1 base, and the junction held 8 bases outside the gene matches. Germline-derived CDR1 and CDR2 are SGHRS and YFSETQ.

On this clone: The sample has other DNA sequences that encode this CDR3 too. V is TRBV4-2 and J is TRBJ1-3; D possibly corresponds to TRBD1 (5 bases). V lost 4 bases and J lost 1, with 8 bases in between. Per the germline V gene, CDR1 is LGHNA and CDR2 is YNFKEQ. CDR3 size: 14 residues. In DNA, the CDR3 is TGTGCCAGCAGCCCGGGGGAGTCTGGAAACACCATATATTTT. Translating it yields CASSPGESGNTIYF.

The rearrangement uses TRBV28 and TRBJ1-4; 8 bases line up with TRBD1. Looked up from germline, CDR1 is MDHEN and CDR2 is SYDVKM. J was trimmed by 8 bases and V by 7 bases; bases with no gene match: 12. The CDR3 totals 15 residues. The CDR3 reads CASTPPPQGAEKLFF. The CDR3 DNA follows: TGTGCCAGCACCCCACCCCCGCAGGGGGCGGAAAAACTGTTTTTT.

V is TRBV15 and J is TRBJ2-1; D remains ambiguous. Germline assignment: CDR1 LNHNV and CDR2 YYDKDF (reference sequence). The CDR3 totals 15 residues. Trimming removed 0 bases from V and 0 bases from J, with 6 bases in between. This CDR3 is CATSREASSYNEQFF. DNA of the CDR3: TGTGCCACCAGCAGAGAGGCTAGCTCCTACAATGAGCAGTTCTTC.

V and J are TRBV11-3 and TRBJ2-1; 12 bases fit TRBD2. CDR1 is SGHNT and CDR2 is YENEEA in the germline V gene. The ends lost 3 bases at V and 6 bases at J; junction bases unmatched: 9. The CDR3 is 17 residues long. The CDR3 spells CASSFSRTSGESNEQFF. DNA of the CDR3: TGTGCCAGCAGCTTCTCACGGACTAGCGGGGAAAGCAATGAGCAGTTCTTC.

The CDR3 DNA sequence: TGTGCCAGCAGTCCCCGACAGGGGAACTACGAGCAGTACTTC. Protein sequence: CASSPRQGNYEQYF. The chain carries TRBV6-5 and TRBJ2-7, with 8 nucleotides matching TRBD1. Trimming removed 5 bases from V and 3 bases from J; junction bases left unmatched: 6. Germline V gives CDR1 MNHEY, CDR2 SVGAGI. The CDR3 has 14 amino acids.